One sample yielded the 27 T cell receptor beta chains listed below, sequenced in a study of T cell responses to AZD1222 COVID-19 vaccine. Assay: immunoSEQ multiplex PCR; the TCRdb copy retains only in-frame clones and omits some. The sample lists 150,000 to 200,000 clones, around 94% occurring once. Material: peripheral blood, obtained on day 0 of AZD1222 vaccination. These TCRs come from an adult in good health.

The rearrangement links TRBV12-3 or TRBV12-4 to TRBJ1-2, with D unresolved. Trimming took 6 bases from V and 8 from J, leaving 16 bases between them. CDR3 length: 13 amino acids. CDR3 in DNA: TGTGCCAGCAGCCGAAGGGTAATGGACGGCTACACCTTC. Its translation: CASSRRVMDGYTF.

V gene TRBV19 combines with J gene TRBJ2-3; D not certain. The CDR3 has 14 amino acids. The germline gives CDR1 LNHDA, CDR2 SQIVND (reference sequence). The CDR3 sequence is CPLSSIRTTDTQYF. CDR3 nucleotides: TGTCCCCTCAGTAGTATTAGGACGACAGATACGCAGTATTTT.

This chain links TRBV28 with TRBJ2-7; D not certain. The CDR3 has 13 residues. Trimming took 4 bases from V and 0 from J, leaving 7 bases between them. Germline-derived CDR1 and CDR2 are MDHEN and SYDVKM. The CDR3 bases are TGTGCCAGCAGTTCCGGAATCTCCTACGAGCAGTACTTC. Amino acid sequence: CASSSGISYEQYF.

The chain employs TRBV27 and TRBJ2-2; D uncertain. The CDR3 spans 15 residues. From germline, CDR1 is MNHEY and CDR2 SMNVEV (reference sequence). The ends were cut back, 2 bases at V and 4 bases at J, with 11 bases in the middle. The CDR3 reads CASSLRGSSTGELFF. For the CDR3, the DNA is TGTGCCAGCAGTTTACGAGGTTCCTCCACCGGGGAGCTGTTTTTT.

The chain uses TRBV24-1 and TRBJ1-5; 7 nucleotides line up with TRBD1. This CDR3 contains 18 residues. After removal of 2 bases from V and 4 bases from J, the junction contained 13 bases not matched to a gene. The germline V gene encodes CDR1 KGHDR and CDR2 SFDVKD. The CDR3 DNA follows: TGTGCCACCAGTGATTCCCTCCGGTTGGGACAGCCAAATCAGCCCCAGCATTTT. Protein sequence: CATSDSLRLGQPNQPQHF.

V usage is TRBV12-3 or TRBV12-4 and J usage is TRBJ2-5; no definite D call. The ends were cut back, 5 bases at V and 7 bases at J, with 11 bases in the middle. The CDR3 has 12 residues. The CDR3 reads CASSPRPGTQYF. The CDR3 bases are TGTGCCAGCAGTCCCCGCCCGGGGACCCAGTACTTC.

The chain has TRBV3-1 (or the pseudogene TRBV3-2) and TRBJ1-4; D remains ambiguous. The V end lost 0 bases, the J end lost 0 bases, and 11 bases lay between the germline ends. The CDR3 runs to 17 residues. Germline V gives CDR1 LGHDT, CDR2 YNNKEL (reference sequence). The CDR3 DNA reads TGTGCCAGCAGCCAAGAAAAATCCGGGCCAACTAATGAAAAACTGTTTTTT. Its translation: CASSQEKSGPTNEKLFF.

CDR3 in amino acids: CASSRGQLYNSPLHF. CDR3 coding DNA: TGCGCCAGCAGTCGGGGGCAGCTTTATAATTCACCCCTCCACTTT. The chain links TRBV23-1 to TRBJ1-6; D might be TRBD1 (6 bases). TRBV23-1 is assigned to the ORF class and has an uncertain function. The ends were cut back, 4 bases at V and 4 bases at J, with 11 bases in the middle. There are 15 residues in the CDR3.

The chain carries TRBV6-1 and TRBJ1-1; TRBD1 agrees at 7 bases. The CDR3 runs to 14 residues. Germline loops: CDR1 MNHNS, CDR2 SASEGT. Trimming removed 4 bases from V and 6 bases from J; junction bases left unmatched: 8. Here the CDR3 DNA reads TGTGCCAGCAGTGCTGACAGGGTAGAGCCTGAAGCTTTCTTT. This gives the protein CASSADRVEPEAFF.

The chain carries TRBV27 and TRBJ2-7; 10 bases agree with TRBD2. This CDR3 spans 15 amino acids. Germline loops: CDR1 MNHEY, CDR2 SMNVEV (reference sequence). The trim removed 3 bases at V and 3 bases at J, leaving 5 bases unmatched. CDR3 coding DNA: TGTGCCAGCAGTTTGAGGAGCGGGGGGGGCTACGAGCAGTACTTC. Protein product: CASSLRSGGGYEQYF.

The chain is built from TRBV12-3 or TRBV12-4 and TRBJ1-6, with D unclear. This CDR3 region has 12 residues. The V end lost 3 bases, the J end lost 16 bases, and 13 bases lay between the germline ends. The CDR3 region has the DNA TGTGCCAGCAGTTTCCGGGTTGGGTCTCTCCACTTT. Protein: CASSFRVGSLHF.

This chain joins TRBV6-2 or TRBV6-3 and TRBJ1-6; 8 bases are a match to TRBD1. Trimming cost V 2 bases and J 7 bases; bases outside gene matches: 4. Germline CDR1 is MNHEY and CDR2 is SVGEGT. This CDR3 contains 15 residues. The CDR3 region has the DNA TGTGCCAGCAGTTACGTCCAGGGGGCCAATTCACCCCTCCACTTT. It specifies CASSYVQGANSPLHF.

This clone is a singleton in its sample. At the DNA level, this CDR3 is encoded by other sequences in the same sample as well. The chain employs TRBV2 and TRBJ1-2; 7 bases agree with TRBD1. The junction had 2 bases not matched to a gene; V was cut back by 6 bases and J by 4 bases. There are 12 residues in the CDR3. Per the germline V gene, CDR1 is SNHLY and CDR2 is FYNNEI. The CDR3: CASSGTAYGYTF. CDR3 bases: TGTGCCAGCAGCGGGACAGCCTATGGCTACACCTTC.

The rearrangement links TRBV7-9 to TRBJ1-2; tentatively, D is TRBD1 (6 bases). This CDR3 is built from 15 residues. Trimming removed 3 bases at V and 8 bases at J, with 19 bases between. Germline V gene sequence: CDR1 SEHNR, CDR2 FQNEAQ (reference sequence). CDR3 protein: CASSLGNRDSGGYTF. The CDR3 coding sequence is TGTGCCAGCAGCTTGGGCAACAGGGACTCAGGAGGCTACACCTTC.

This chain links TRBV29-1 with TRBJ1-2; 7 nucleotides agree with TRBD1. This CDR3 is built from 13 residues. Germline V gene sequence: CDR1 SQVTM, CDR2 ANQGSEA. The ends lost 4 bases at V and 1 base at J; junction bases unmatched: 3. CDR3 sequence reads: CSVGGDSNYGYTF. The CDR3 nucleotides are TGCAGCGTTGGGGGGGACAGTAACTATGGCTACACCTTC. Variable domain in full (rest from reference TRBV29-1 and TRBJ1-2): SAVISQKPSRDICQRGTSLTIQCQVDSQVTMMFWYRQQPGQSLTLIATANQGSEATYESGFVIDKFPISRPNLTFSTLTVSNMSPEDSSIYLCSVGGDSNYGYTFGSGTRLTVV.

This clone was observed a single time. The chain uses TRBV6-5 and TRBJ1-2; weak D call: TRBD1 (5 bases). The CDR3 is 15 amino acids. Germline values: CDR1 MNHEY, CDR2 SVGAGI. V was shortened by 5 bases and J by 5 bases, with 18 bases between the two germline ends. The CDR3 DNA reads TGTGCCAGCAGTACCCCCGGGGGAACATTATATGGCTACACCTTC. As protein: CASSTPGGTLYGYTF.

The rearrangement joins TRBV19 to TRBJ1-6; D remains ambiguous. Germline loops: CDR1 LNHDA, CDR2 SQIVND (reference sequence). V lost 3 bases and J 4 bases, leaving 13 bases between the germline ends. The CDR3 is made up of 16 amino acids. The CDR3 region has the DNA TGTGCCAGTAGTATTGTAGTCAACAGTTATAATTCACCCCTCCACTTT. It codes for CASSIVVNSYNSPLHF.

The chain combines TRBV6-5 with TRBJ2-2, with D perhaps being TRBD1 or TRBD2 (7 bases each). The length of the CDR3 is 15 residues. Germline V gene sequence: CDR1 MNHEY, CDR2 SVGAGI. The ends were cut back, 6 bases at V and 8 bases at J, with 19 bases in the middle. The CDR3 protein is CASSYGGRGQGELFF. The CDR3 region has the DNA TGTGCCAGCAGCTATGGGGGGAGGGGGCAAGGGGAGCTGTTTTTT.

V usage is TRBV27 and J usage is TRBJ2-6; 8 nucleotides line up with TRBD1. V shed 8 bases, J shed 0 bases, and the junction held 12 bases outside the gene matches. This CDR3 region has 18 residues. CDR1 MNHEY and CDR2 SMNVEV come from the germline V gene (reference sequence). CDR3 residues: CASGRRGQVLSGANVLTF. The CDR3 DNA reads TGTGCCAGCGGCAGACGGGGACAGGTTCTCTCTGGGGCCAACGTCCTGACTTTC.

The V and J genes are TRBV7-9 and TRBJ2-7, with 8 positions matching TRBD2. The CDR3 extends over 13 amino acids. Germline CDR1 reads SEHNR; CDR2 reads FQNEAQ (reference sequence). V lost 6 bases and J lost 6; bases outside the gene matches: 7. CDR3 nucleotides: TGTGCCAGCAGGGACGGGGGGGGCTCCGAGCAGTACTTC. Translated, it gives CASRDGGGSEQYF.

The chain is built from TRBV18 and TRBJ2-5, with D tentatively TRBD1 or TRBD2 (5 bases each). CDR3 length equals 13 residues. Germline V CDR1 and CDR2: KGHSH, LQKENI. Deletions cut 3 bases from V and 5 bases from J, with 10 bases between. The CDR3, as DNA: TGTGCCAGCTCACCGGCGTGGGGGGAGACCCAGTACTTC. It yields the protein CASSPAWGETQYF. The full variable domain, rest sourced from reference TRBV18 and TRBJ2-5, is NAGVMQNPRHLVRRRGQEARLRCSPMKGHSHVYWYRQLPEEGLKFMVYLQKENIIDESGMPKERFSAEFPKEGPSILRIQQVVRGDSAAYFCASSPAWGETQYFGPGTRLLVL.

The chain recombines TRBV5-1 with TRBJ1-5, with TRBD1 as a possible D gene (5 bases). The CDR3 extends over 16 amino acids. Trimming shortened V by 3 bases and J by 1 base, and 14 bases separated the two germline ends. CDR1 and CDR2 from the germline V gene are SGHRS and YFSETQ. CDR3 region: CASSWGSGGSNQPQHF. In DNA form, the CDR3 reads TGCGCCAGCAGCTGGGGCTCGGGGGGGAGCAATCAGCCCCAGCATTTT.

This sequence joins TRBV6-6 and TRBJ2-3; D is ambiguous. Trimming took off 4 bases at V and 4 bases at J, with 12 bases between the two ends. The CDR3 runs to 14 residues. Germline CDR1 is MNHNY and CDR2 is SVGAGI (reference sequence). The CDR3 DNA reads TGTGCCAGCAGTTCTCCCCAACTTCCAGATACGCAGTATTTT. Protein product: CASSSPQLPDTQYF.

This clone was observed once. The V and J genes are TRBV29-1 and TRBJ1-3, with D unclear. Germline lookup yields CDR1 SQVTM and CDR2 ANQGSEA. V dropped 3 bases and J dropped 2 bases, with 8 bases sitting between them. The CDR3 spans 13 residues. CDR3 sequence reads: CSVDGVAGNTIYF. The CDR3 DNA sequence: TGCAGCGTTGATGGCGTAGCTGGAAACACCATATATTTT.

CDR3 coding DNA: TGTGCCAGCAGCGTATCTACTGGGGCCAACGTCCTGACTTTC. This translates into CASSVSTGANVLTF. The rearrangement joins TRBV9 to TRBJ2-6; D is unclear. CDR3 length: 14 residues. V gave up 1 base and J gave up 2 bases, with 4 bases separating them. CDR1 and CDR2 (germline): SGDLS, YYNGEE.

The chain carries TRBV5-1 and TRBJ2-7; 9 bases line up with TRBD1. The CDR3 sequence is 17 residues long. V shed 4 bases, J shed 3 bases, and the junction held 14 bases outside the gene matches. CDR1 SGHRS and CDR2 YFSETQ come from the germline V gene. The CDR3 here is CASSEAGTGTVGYEQYF. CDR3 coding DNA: TGCGCCAGCAGCGAAGCCGGGACAGGGACGGTTGGCTACGAGCAGTACTTC.

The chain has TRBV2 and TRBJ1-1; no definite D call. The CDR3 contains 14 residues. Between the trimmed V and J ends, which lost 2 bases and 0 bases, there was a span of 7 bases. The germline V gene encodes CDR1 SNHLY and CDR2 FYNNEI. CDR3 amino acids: CASSEIRLNTEAFF. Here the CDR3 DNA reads TGTGCCAGCAGTGAAATTAGGCTGAACACTGAAGCTTTCTTT.